A single sample gave rise to the 7 T cell receptor beta chains below, sequenced in a study of T cell responses to AZD1222 COVID-19 vaccine. The protocol was immunoSEQ multiplex PCR, while the TCRdb copy is restricted to in-frame clones and leaves out a portion. The profile shows fewer than 200,000 clones, approximately 92% of them singletons. The sample consisted of peripheral blood, taken on day 0 of AZD1222 vaccination. These receptors were taken from an adult in good health.

The rearrangement links TRBV24-1 to TRBJ2-3; no clear D. The germline CDR1 and CDR2 sequences are KGHDR and SFDVKD. The CDR3 consists of 13 residues. Trimming cost V 6 bases and J 3 bases, with 9 bases left between them. The DNA of the CDR3 is TGTGCCACCAGTTCGGACGGAACAGATACGCAGTATTTT. As protein: CATSSDGTDTQYF.

A single count supports this clone. The chain uses TRBV7-8 and TRBJ2-5; 8 bases align to TRBD1. CDR1 and CDR2 (germline): SGHVS, FQNEAQ. V dropped 4 bases and J dropped 5; count of bases not matched to a gene: 6. The CDR3 is 14 residues long. CDR3 in DNA: TGTGCCAGCAGCTCTCGGGACAGGTTTGAGACCCAGTACTTC. It encodes CASSSRDRFETQYF.

The rearrangement joins TRBV5-1 to TRBJ2-5; maybe TRBD1 (5 bases). Trimming pared 2 bases from V and 1 base from J, leaving 6 bases between. This CDR3 contains 13 residues. The V gene's germline CDR1 is SGHRS and CDR2 YFSETQ. This chain's CDR3 is CASSLQVQETQYF. DNA for the CDR3: TGCGCCAGCAGCTTACAGGTCCAAGAGACCCAGTACTTC.

The chain has TRBV28 and TRBJ1-1, with D possibly being TRBD1 (5 bases). V dropped 6 bases and J dropped 2 bases, with 13 bases sitting between them. Germline values: CDR1 MDHEN, CDR2 SYDVKM. CDR3 length equals 14 residues. CDR3: CASSSGTDNTEAFF. The CDR3 region has the DNA TGTGCCAGCAGCTCCGGGACGGACAACACTGAAGCTTTCTTT.

The chain employs TRBV20-1 and TRBJ2-1; TRBD2 matches 15 bases. CDR3 size: 18 residues. With 3 bases clipped from V and 9 bases from J, the junction kept 15 bases outside the gene matches. Germline CDR1 reads DFQATT; CDR2 reads SNEGSKA (reference sequence). The CDR3 loop is CSASSPRTSGRARSEQFF. The CDR3, as DNA: TGCAGTGCTAGTTCCCCTCGGACTAGCGGGAGGGCCCGGAGTGAGCAGTTCTTC.

This chain connects TRBV2 to TRBJ2-2, with a weak D call TRBD1 (5 bases). Germline values: CDR1 SNHLY, CDR2 FYNNEI. Trimming stripped 7 bases from V and 3 bases from J, with 12 bases between. CDR3 size: 14 residues. The CDR3 DNA is TGTGCCAGCAAGGTCAGGGATTACACCGGGGAGCTGTTTTTT. It yields the protein CASKVRDYTGELFF. The full variable domain, rest sourced from reference TRBV2 and TRBJ2-2, is EPEVTQTPSHQVTQMGQEVILRCVPISNHLYFYWYRQILGQKVEFLVSFYNNEISEKSEIFDDQFSVERPDGSNFTLKIRSTKLEDSAMYFCASKVRDYTGELFFGEGSRLTVL.

The chain recombines TRBV5-8 with TRBJ2-1, with unresolved D. In germline, CDR1 is SGHTS, CDR2 YDEGEE. V dropped 2 bases and J dropped 3 bases, with 6 bases sitting between them. The CDR3 sequence is 13 residues long. The CDR3 spells CASSFWNYNEQFF. Written as DNA, the CDR3 is TGTGCCAGCAGCTTCTGGAACTACAATGAGCAGTTCTTC. The whole variable domain, remainder taken from reference TRBV5-8 and TRBJ2-1, is EAGVTQSPTHLIKTRGQQATLRCSPISGHTSVYWYQQALGLGLQFLLWYDEGEERNRGNFPPRFSGRQFPNYSSELNVNALELEDSALYLCASSFWNYNEQFFGPGTRLTVL.